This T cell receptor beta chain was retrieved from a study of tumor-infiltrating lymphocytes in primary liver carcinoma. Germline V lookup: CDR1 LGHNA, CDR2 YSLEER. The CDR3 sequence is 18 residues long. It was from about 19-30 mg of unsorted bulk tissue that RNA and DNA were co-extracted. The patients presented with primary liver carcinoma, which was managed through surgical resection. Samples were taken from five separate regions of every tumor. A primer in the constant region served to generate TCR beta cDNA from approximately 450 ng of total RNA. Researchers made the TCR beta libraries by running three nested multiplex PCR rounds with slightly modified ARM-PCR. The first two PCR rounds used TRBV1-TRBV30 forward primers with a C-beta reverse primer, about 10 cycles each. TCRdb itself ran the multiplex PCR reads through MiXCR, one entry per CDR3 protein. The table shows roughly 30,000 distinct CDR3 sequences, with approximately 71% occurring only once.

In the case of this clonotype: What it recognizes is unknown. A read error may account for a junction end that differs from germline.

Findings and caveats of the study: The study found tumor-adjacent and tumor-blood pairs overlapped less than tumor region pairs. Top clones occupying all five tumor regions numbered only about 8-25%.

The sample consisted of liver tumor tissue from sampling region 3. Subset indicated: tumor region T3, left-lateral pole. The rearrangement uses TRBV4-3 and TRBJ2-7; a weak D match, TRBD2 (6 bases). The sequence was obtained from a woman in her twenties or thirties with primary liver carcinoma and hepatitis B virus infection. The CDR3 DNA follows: TGCGCCAGCAGCCGAGCTGTGATGGGGGGTCACATTAGCTACGAACAGTACTTC. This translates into CASSRAVMGGHISYEQYF.